These 7 T cell receptor beta chains were all obtained from the same sample, sequenced in a study of early T cells in non-severe SARS-CoV-2 infection. TCRdb fed the 5' RACE reads into MiXCR, producing one record per CDR3 protein. The sample includes 65,000 to 75,000 distinct CDR3 sequences, around 4.2% of them seen just once. Sequencing was performed on whole blood, taken at baseline. These receptors were collected from an adult who was a healthcare worker with PCR-confirmed SARS-CoV-2 infection or an uninfected control (not recorded which). The donor label of this sample is uncertain.

This clonotype showed up just a few times. The rearrangement links TRBV11-2 to TRBJ2-1; D is perhaps TRBD2 (5 bases). Germline V CDR1 and CDR2: SGHAT, FQNNGV. Trimming stripped 1 base from V and 8 bases from J, with 9 bases between. The CDR3 has 13 amino acids. For the CDR3, the DNA is TGTGCCAGCAGCTTAGGAGGGAGCGATGAGCAGTTCTTC. Translated, it gives CASSLGGSDEQFF.

The rearrangement joins TRBV7-9 to TRBJ2-7; 8 positions agree with TRBD1. Germline values: CDR1 SEHNR, CDR2 FQNEAQ (reference sequence). The CDR3 has 16 residues. Trimming cost V 5 bases and J 2 bases; bases outside gene matches: 11. DNA of the CDR3: TGTGCCAGCAGCCAGCAACGGGGACAGGTCACCTACGAGCAGTACTTC. Translation: CASSQQRGQVTYEQYF.

This clonotype showed up many times. The chain couples TRBV3-1 to TRBJ1-2; D remains unclear. Germline lookup yields CDR1 LGHDT and CDR2 YNNKEL (reference sequence). The V end lost 1 base, the J end lost 8 bases, and 17 bases lay between the germline ends. The CDR3 spans 15 residues. DNA for the CDR3: TGTGCCAGCAGCCAAGCTGACCGAGGCCGGGTAGGCTACACCTTC. This gives the protein CASSQADRGRVGYTF.

The chain has TRBV7-6 and TRBJ2-5; a weak D match, TRBD1 (5 bases). The length of the CDR3 is 13 residues. Germline-derived CDR1 and CDR2 are SGHVS and FNYEAQ. Trimming pared 4 bases from V and 4 bases from J, leaving 10 bases between. The CDR3 bases are TGTGCCAGCAGCTCCCAGGGTGTAGAGACCCAGTACTTC. Protein sequence: CASSSQGVETQYF.

This clonotype was seen many times. The chain is built from TRBV29-1 and TRBJ2-4; TRBD1 agrees at 11 bases. Germline V gene sequence: CDR1 SQVTM, CDR2 ANQGSEA. The trim removed 7 bases at V and 2 bases at J, leaving 4 bases unmatched. There are 14 residues in the CDR3. CDR3 amino acids: CSAEDRGPKNIQYF. Here the CDR3 DNA reads TGCAGCGCCGAGGACAGGGGGCCCAAAAACATTCAGTACTTC.

This clonotype was seen more than once but under ten times. In nucleotides, the CDR3 is TGTGCCAGCAGTTACGGGCCAGGAGAAAAACTGTTTTTT. It translates to CASSYGPGEKLFF. The rearrangement joins TRBV6-5 to TRBJ1-4; D gene ambiguous. Germline V gene sequence: CDR1 MNHEY, CDR2 SVGAGI. The V end was cut by 2 bases, the J end by 8 bases, with 9 bases between. The CDR3 totals 13 residues.

This clonotype was detected only a few times. The gene calls are TRBV28 and TRBJ2-7; 7 bases match TRBD1. CDR1 MDHEN and CDR2 SYDVKM come from the germline V gene. This CDR3 contains 15 residues. With 5 bases clipped from V and 7 bases from J, the junction kept 14 bases outside the gene matches. The CDR3 loop reads CASSSRQGRLGEQYF. CDR3 nucleotide sequence: TGTGCCAGCAGTAGCAGACAGGGAAGGTTGGGAGAGCAGTACTTC.